Each of the 17 T cell receptor beta chains below was sequenced from the same sample in a study of blood T cell repertoires in COVID-19. Only in-frame clones appear in the TCRdb table, and some are missing; sequencing was by immunoSEQ multiplex PCR. In the table there are around 200,000 clones, under 85% of which are singletons. Sequenced: peripheral blood. The receptors were sampled from a woman between 25 and 40 years old with COVID-19, enrolled during active disease.

This clone was detected only a few times. The chain employs TRBV5-4 and TRBJ1-1; 10 nucleotides align to TRBD1. Germline CDR1 SGHNT, CDR2 YYREEE (reference sequence). The CDR3 is 14 residues long. The J segment lost 4 bases and the V segment lost 5 bases, leaving 5 bases of the junction unmatched. The CDR3: CASRPDRGSTEAFF. The CDR3 DNA reads as TGTGCCAGCAGACCGGACAGGGGGAGCACTGAAGCTTTCTTT. The full variable domain, rest sourced from reference TRBV5-4 and TRBJ1-1, is ETGVTQSPTHLIKTRGQQVTLRCSSQSGHNTVSWYQQALGQGPQFIFQYYREEENGRGNFPPRFSGLQFPNYSSELNVNALELDDSALYLCASRPDRGSTEAFFGQGTRLTVV.

The V gene is TRBV7-9, the J gene TRBJ1-2; tentative D call: TRBD1 (6 bases). The CDR3 is made up of 13 amino acids. Trimming took off 4 bases at V and 3 bases at J, with 9 bases between the two ends. Germline V gene lookup returns CDR1 SEHNR and CDR2 FQNEAQ (reference sequence). The CDR3 spells CASSSGQYYGYTF. The DNA of the CDR3 is TGTGCCAGCAGCTCAGGACAGTACTATGGCTACACCTTC.

This chain connects TRBV6-6 to TRBJ1-2; TRBD1 matches at 8 bases. Trimming at V came to 4 bases and at J to 8 bases, leaving 6 bases not matched to a gene. Germline-derived CDR1 and CDR2 are MNHNY and SVGAGI (reference sequence). The CDR3 length is 13 residues. The CDR3 DNA reads TGTGCCAGCAGTTCGGACAGGGCCCTGGGCTACACCTTC. This encodes CASSSDRALGYTF.

V and J are TRBV6-2 or TRBV6-3 and TRBJ2-5, with TRBD1 as a possible D gene (5 bases). Germline-derived CDR1 and CDR2 are MNHEY and SVGEGT. CDR3 length equals 13 residues. V lost 5 bases to trimming and J lost 4 bases, with 11 bases between them. The CDR3 coding sequence is TGTGCCAGCAGTAGGGGATTTCTAGAGACCCAGTACTTC. Translation: CASSRGFLETQYF.

This sequence joins TRBV9 and TRBJ2-1; 13 bases line up with TRBD2. This CDR3 has 18 residues. Trimming removed 3 bases from V and 6 bases from J; junction bases left unmatched: 12. Germline V gene sequence: CDR1 SGDLS, CDR2 YYNGEE. The CDR3 sequence: CASSDPLAGGAPSNEQFF. CDR3 coding DNA: TGTGCCAGCAGCGACCCACTAGCGGGAGGGGCTCCTTCCAATGAGCAGTTCTTC.

This CDR3 is CASSYGAGQKSPLHF. CDR3 nucleotide sequence: TGTGCCAGCAGTTACGGGGCAGGGCAGAAGTCACCCCTCCACTTT. V and J are TRBV6-5 and TRBJ1-6, with D perhaps TRBD1 (5 bases). The germline gives CDR1 MNHEY, CDR2 SVGAGI. This CDR3 comprises 15 residues. Trimming left V 2 bases short and J 10 bases short, with 15 bases between.

The CDR3 DNA sequence: TGTGCCAGTAGTATTTCGGGAGAGCAGTACTTC. Translated, it gives CASSISGEQYF. The chain combines TRBV19 with TRBJ2-7; D is possibly TRBD2 (5 bases). The germline V gene has CDR1 LNHDA and CDR2 SQIVND (reference sequence). The germline V and J ends were trimmed by 3 bases and 7 bases, with 7 bases remaining between them. The CDR3 is 11 residues long.

The chain links TRBV27 to TRBJ2-2; 9 bases map to TRBD2. There are 15 residues in the CDR3. V shed 4 bases and J 7 bases; nucleotides not matched to a gene: 7. Germline V gives CDR1 MNHEY, CDR2 SMNVEV (reference sequence). CDR3 nucleotides: TGTGCCAGCAGTTCGGCGGGGGGGCAGGTCGGGGAGCTGTTTTTT. Protein product: CASSSAGGQVGELFF.

This chain uses TRBV12-1 with TRBJ1-1; the table names TRBD1, a call not compared with the DNA. TRBV12-1 is listed as a pseudogene. CDR3 size: 16 residues. The CDR3 is CASSSDRGWEDTEAFF. DNA for the CDR3: TGTGCCAGCAGCTCGGACAGGGGGTGGGAGGACACTGAAGCTTTCTTT.

This clone was seen just once. The chain couples TRBV30 to TRBJ1-6; D is ambiguous. CDR1 is GTSNPN and CDR2 is SVGIG in the germline V gene (reference sequence). This CDR3 comprises 16 residues. V lost 0 bases and J 5 bases, leaving 14 bases between the germline ends. CDR3 DNA sequence: TGTGCCTGGAGTGTACTGAGGGAGCCTAATAATTCACCCCTCCACTTT. Its translation: CAWSVLREPNNSPLHF.

Regarding this clone: Germline and junction disagree at one end, which may indicate a read error. J is TRBJ1-1 and V is TRBV27; 9 bases line up with TRBD1. The CDR3 extends over 17 amino acids. CDR1 and CDR2 from the germline V gene are MNHEY and SMNVEV (reference sequence). The CDR3 loop is CASSSGTGPQTNTEAFF. The CDR3 DNA is TGTGCCAGTAGTTCCGGGACAGGGCCCCAAACGAACACTGAAGCTTTCTTT.

The J gene is TRBJ1-3, the V gene TRBV5-8; D not certain. CDR3 size: 14 residues. V was pared by 2 bases and J by 0 bases, with 6 bases between. In germline, CDR1 is SGHTS, CDR2 YDEGEE. CDR3 protein: CASSFGSSGNTIYF. CDR3 nucleotides: TGTGCCAGCAGCTTCGGGAGCTCTGGAAACACCATATATTTT.

The chain carries TRBV2 and TRBJ2-5, with 8 nucleotides matching TRBD1. Per germline, CDR1 SNHLY and CDR2 FYNNEI. CDR3 length: 14 amino acids. J was trimmed by 1 base and V by 6 bases; bases with no gene match: 4. This CDR3 reads CASSPTGGQETQYF. In DNA, the CDR3 is TGTGCCAGCAGCCCAACAGGGGGCCAAGAGACCCAGTACTTC.

V usage is TRBV27 and J usage is TRBJ2-7; the match to TRBD1 covers 11 bases. CDR3 length equals 16 residues. The germline gives CDR1 MNHEY, CDR2 SMNVEV (reference sequence). With V trimmed by 3 bases and J by 5 bases, 9 bases remained unmatched. In DNA form, the CDR3 reads TGTGCCAGCAGTTTGCCCCCCCGGACAGGGGGCCACGAGCAGTACTTC. It codes for CASSLPPRTGGHEQYF.

The chain combines TRBV7-2 with TRBJ2-1; TRBD1 is a possible D gene (5 bases). CDR3 length: 15 residues. Looked up from germline, CDR1 is SGHTA and CDR2 is FQGNSA. The V end lost 3 bases, the J end lost 3 bases, and 12 bases lay between the germline ends. This chain's CDR3 is CASSFLLDNYNEQFF. CDR3 coding DNA: TGTGCCAGCAGCTTTCTTTTGGACAACTACAATGAGCAGTTCTTC. The full variable domain, in which reference TRBV7-2 and TRBJ2-1 provide the parts outside the CDR3, is GAGVSQSPSNKVTEKGKDVELRCDPISGHTALYWYRQSLGQGLEFLIYFQGNSAPDKSGLPSDRFSAERTGGSVSTLTIQRTQQEDSAVYLCASSFLLDNYNEQFFGPGTRLTVL.

The DNA of the CDR3 is TGTGCCAGCTCAACCGAGACAGGATCTGGCTATGGCTACACCTTC. Encoded protein: CASSTETGSGYGYTF. This sequence joins TRBV18 and TRBJ1-2, with D tentatively TRBD1 (6 bases). Trimming pared 5 bases from V and 4 bases from J, leaving 17 bases between. This CDR3 contains 15 residues. Germline values: CDR1 KGHSH, CDR2 LQKENI.

The chain couples TRBV9 to TRBJ1-5, with D possibly being TRBD1 (5 bases). V lost 8 bases, J lost 7 bases, and 13 bases lay in between. The germline V gene encodes CDR1 SGDLS and CDR2 YYNGEE. The CDR3 sequence is 12 residues long. The CDR3 protein is CASATPGQPQHF. CDR3 DNA: TGTGCCAGTGCAACCCCAGGGCAGCCCCAGCATTTT.